This TCR beta chain was obtained from a study of T cells after yellow fever vaccination (dated by TCRdb to the late 2010s). Looking at the study overall: The SMART-Seq v4 Ultra Low Input RNA kit was used to prepare libraries from fractions with low cell numbers. To track T-cell clones before and after primary and booster YFV17D yellow fever vaccination, bulk TCR alpha and beta repertoires were sequenced longitudinally. The cohort comprised two healthy male donors, one aged 18 to 30 and one aged 30 to 40 years. Bulk PBMC replicates and cell subsets were isolated from blood drawn at multiple timepoints before and after both primary and secondary immunization.

Inclusive of the bounding cysteine and phenylalanine, the CDR3 is 15 residues long. Only the CDR3 part of the read is kept: 45 bases, read in frame from the first base. Synthesis of TCR cDNA relied on 5'RACE template switching, a step that introduced a universal primer site along with unique molecular identifiers. cDNA synthesis was primed from both the TCR alpha and TCR beta constant segments. Library amplification involved two PCR steps, and the second step added sample barcodes and sequencing adapters. Sequencing of libraries was performed on Illumina HiSeq 2500 (2x100 bp) or NovaSeq (2x150 bp). On the study's bioinformatics: MIGEC handled demultiplexing of reads and collapsing into UMI consensus sequences, while MiXCR performed V(D)J alignment. Clonotypes responding to the vaccine were identified with edgeR on replicate PBMC samples, with the criteria of FDR below 0.01 and a log2 fold change above 5 up to day 15. Each bulk clonotype received a CD4 or CD8 identity based on whether the sequenced CD4 or CD8 repertoire contained that clonotype at higher abundance. TCRdb trimmed the raw reads at Q25, called clones with MiXCR and kept productive beta chains. Every entry covers one CDR3 protein and lists the most common genes and DNA from its rows. Clone size and V and J calls follow TCRdb, not the original study. The sample yields 250,000 to 300,000 distinct CDR3 sequences; 10% to 15% were counted once. The ten biggest clones cover less than 0.55% of the sample.

On the study overall, not on this receptor specifically: Computational filtering was needed because FACS-sorted repertoires could contain abundant contaminating clonotypes from the bulk population. A small share of clonotypes occurred in both CD4 and CD8 compartments, likely arising from convergent recombination. The secondary T-cell response was found to be weaker but faster than the primary response, with a peak reached on day 5 rather than on day 15. After the booster, most clones that had expanded after primary vaccination were detected again (around 97% of CD4 and around nine tenths of CD8), suggesting broad maintenance of memory. The study included only two donors, which limits how far the findings can be generalized.

The treatment or condition label on this specimen signifies: live attenuated yellow fever vaccine strain. A standard Ficoll-Paque protocol was used to isolate PBMCs from peripheral blood. Dynabeads CD4 and CD8 positive selection kits were used to isolate CD4 and CD8 T-cell fractions. RNA was extracted with TriZol from bulk PBMCs, CD4 and CD8 fractions, and dextramer-positive and dextramer-negative fractions. This clonotype came up a few times. What antigen it recognizes has not been identified. At one boundary the junction diverges from the germline segment, which might be a read error. The sample was CD4+ T cells sorted from PBMCs, taken 45 days after the yellow fever booster vaccination. The sequence joins TRBV12-3 or TRBV12-4 to TRBJ2-6; the D gene is possibly TRBD2, with 5 bases matching. The TCR originated in a man aged 25-40 years who received the YFV17D yellow fever vaccine. The CDR3 protein: CDSSLSGVGANVLTF. The sequence in DNA is TGTGACAGCAGTTTATCCGGGGTTGGGGCCAACGTCCTGACTTTC.